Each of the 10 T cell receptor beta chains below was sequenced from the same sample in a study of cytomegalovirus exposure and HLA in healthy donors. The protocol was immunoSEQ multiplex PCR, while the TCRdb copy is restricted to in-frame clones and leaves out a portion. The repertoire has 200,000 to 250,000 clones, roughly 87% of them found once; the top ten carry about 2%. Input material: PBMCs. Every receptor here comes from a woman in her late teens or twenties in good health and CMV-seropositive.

The CDR3 here is CASRGTGFGTDTQYF. In DNA, the CDR3 is TGTGCCAGCAGGGGCACAGGGTTTGGCACAGATACGCAGTATTTT. This chain joins TRBV6-6 and TRBJ2-3; D may be TRBD1 (6 bases). Trimming removed 6 bases at V and 1 base at J, with 14 bases between. Germline loops: CDR1 MNHNY, CDR2 SVGAGI (reference sequence). CDR3 length equals 15 residues.

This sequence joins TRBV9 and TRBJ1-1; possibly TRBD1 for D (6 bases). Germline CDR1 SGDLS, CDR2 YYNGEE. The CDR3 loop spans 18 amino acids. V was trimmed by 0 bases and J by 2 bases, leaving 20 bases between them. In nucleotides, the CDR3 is TGTGCCAGCAGCGTAGCGAGGGGGGGTGAAGGGCTAAACACTGAAGCTTTCTTT. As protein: CASSVARGGEGLNTEAFF.

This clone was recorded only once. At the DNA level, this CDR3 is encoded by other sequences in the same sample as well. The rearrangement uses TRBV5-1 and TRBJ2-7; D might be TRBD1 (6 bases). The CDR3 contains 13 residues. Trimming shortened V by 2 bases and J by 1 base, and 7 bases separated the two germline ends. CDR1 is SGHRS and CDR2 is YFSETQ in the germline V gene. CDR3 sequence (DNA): TGCGCCAGCAGCTTAGGACAGTCCTACGAGCAGTACTTC. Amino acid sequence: CASSLGQSYEQYF.

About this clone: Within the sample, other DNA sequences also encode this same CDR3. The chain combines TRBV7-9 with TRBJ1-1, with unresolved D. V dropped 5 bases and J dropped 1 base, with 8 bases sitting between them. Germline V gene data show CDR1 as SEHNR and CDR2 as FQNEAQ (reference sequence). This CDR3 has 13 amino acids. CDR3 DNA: TGTGCCAGCAGCCGAACAGAGAACACTGAAGCTTTCTTT. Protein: CASSRTENTEAFF.

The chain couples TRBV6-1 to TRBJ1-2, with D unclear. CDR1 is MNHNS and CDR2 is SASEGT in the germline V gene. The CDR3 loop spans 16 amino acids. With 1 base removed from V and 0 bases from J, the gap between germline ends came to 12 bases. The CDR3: CASSEETGAANYGYTF. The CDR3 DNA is TGTGCCAGCAGTGAAGAGACGGGAGCAGCTAACTATGGCTACACCTTC.

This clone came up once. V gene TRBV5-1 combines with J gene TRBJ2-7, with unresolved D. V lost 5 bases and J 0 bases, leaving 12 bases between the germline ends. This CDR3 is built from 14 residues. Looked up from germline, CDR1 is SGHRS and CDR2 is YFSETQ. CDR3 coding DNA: TGCGCCAGCAGGGAGCGTACCGGCTCCTACGAGCAGTACTTC. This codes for CASRERTGSYEQYF. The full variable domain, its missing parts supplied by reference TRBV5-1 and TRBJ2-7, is KAGVTQTPRYLIKTRGQQVTLSCSPISGHRSVSWYQQTPGQGLQFLFEYFSETQRNKGNFPGRFSGRQFSNSRSEMNVSTLELGDSALYLCASRERTGSYEQYFGPGTRLTVT.

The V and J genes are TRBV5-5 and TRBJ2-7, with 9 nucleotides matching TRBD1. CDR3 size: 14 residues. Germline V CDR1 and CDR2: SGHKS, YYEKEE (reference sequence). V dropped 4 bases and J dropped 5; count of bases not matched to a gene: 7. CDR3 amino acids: CASSQDRGPHEQYF. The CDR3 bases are TGTGCCAGCAGCCAGGACAGGGGTCCCCACGAGCAGTACTTC.

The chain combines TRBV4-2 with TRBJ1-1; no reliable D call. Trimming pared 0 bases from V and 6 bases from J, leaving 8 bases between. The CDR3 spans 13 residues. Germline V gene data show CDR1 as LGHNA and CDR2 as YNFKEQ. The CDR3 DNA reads TGTGCCAGCAGCCAAGATGTGAGTTCTGAAGCTTTCTTT. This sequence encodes CASSQDVSSEAFF.

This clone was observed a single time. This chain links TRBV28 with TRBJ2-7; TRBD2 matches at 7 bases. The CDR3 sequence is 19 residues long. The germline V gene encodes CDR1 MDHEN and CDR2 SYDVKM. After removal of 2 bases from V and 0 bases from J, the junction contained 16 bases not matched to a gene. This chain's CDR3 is CASSLAGVLGGVSSYEQYF. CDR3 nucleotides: TGTGCCAGCAGTTTAGCAGGAGTCTTGGGGGGGGTGAGCTCCTACGAGCAGTACTTC.

Here the CDR3 DNA reads TGTGCCAGCAGCCCCAGGAGGGGATCCCTAGTAAACACTGAAGCTTTCTTT. The encoded protein is CASSPRRGSLVNTEAFF. The chain couples TRBV14 to TRBJ1-1; D is perhaps TRBD1 (5 bases). CDR1 and CDR2 from the germline V gene are SGHDN and FVKESK. The length of the CDR3 is 17 residues. The V and J ends lost 4 bases and 2 bases respectively, with 20 bases between them.